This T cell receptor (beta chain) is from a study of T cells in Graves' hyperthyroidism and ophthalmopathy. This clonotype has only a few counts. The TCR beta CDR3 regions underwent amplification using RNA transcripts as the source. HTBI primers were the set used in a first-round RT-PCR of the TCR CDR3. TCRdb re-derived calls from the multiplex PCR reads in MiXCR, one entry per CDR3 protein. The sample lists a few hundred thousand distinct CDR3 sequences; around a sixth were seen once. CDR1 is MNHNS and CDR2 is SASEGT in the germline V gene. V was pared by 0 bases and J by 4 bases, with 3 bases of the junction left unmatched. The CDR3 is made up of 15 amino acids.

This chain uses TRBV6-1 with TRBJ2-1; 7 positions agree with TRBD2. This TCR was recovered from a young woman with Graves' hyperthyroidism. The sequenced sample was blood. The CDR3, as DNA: TGTGCCAGCAGTGAAGCTAGCGGGCCTTACAATGAGCAGTTCTTC. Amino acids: CASSEASGPYNEQFF.